This TCR beta chain was recovered during a study of Ad26.COV2.S vaccination and SARS-CoV-2 variants. Regarding the study as a whole: Vaccine recipients posted higher spike-specific TCR breadth than their placebo counterparts. Researchers reported similar non-spike TCR breadth in vaccine and placebo recipients. The breadth of spike-specific CD8+ and CD4+ T cell responses after vaccination was reportedly substantial.

This CDR3 is 15 amino acids long. Germline V gene sequence: CDR1 SGHRS, CDR2 YFSETQ. J gave up 6 bases and V 0 bases, and 5 bases lay outside the gene matches. TCRdb keeps only in-frame clones here, not all; method: immunoSEQ multiplex PCR. The table has approximately 340,000 clones, around 90% seen once. Details on this clone: Its antigen remains unidentified.

The specimen comprised peripheral blood, sampled after recovery from COVID-19. The TCR originated in a human donor who had recovered from COVID-19. This chain joins TRBV5-1 and TRBJ1-2; 10 bases are shared with TRBD1. CDR3 protein: CASSLGPTGGNGYTF. The CDR3 DNA is TGCGCCAGCAGCTTGGGCCCGACAGGGGGCAATGGCTACACCTTC.